One sample yielded the 26 T cell receptor beta chains listed below, sequenced in a study of metastatic and nonmetastatic thyroid tumors. There were no patients who had received any treatment before thyroid surgery. TCRdb reanalyzed the PCR reads with MiXCR. Of tens of thousands of clones in the sample, approximately 20% were seen once. The sequencing sample was made of blood. These receptors were taken from a male donor with papillary thyroid cancer or a benign thyroid nodule (not recorded which). Some clones in this sample may be carry-over from other donors' samples.

The table lists this clone with many counts. The V gene is TRBV19, the J gene TRBJ2-2; 10 bases are a match to TRBD2. Germline CDR1 and CDR2: LNHDA and SQIVND (reference sequence). V shed 2 bases, J shed 6 bases, and the junction held 12 bases outside the gene matches. The CDR3 sequence is 18 residues long. CDR3 residues: CASSIRAASGRNPGELFF. CDR3 nucleotides: TGTGCCAGTAGTATAAGGGCGGCTAGCGGGAGAAACCCCGGGGAGCTGTTTTTT. The full variable domain, completed using reference TRBV19 and TRBJ2-2, is DGGITQSPKYLFRKEGQNVTLSCEQNLNHDAMYWYRQDPGQGLRLIYYSQIVNDFQKGDIAEGYSVSREKKESFPLTVTSAQKNPTAFYLCASSIRAASGRNPGELFFGEGSRLTVL.

This clone has ten or more counts. The chain carries TRBV6-1 and TRBJ2-7; 10 bases map to TRBD2. Germline V lookup: CDR1 MNHNS, CDR2 SASEGT. The CDR3 loop spans 12 amino acids. The trim removed 8 bases at V and 4 bases at J, leaving 2 bases unmatched. The CDR3 reads CASGTSEYEQYF. CDR3 bases: TGTGCCAGCGGGACTAGCGAATACGAGCAGTACTTC.

This clone was detected ten times or more. The genes are TRBV20-1 and TRBJ1-1, with 8 bases that match TRBD1. The length of the CDR3 is 14 residues. After removal of 5 bases from V and 1 base from J, the junction contained 6 bases not matched to a gene. CDR1 and CDR2 from the germline V gene are DFQATT and SNEGSKA (reference sequence). The CDR3 DNA sequence: TGCAGTGCTCTCCAGGACAGGGAGAACACTGAAGCTTTCTTT. It encodes CSALQDRENTEAFF.

This clone qualifies as medium-sized (0.01 to 0.1%). CDR3 in amino acids: CSARERDKNYEQYF. For the CDR3, the DNA is TGCAGTGCTAGAGAAAGGGACAAAAACTACGAGCAGTACTTC. This chain joins TRBV20-1 and TRBJ2-7, with a weak D call TRBD1 (6 bases). V was clipped by 0 bases and J by 3 bases, with 12 bases between them. From germline, CDR1 is DFQATT and CDR2 SNEGSKA (reference sequence). This CDR3 comprises 14 residues.

This clone was recorded many times. The V gene is TRBV5-1, the J gene TRBJ1-1; maybe TRBD1 (6 bases). Trimming left V 4 bases short and J 7 bases short, with 17 bases between. CDR1 is SGHRS, CDR2 YFSETQ, per germline. The CDR3 extends over 14 amino acids. CDR3 sequence (DNA): TGCGCCAGCAGCGGCATACAGGGCCAGAATGAAGCTTTCTTT. Amino acid sequence: CASSGIQGQNEAFF.

In its sample, this clone was seen many times. The chain combines TRBV19 with TRBJ2-2; TRBD1 matches at 12 bases. The CDR3 length is 17 residues. The germline CDR1 and CDR2 sequences are LNHDA and SQIVND (reference sequence). Losses at the gene ends were 4 bases for V and 6 bases for J; bases not matched to a gene: 9. The CDR3 region is CASSKGVGQGAPGELFF. The CDR3 coding sequence is TGTGCCAGTAGTAAAGGAGTGGGACAGGGGGCTCCCGGGGAGCTGTTTTTT.

This clone was seen a handful of times. CDR3: CASVTPASPGGYEQYF. CDR3 DNA: TGTGCCAGCGTGACACCGGCATCCCCAGGGGGCTACGAGCAGTACTTC. This chain uses TRBV28 with TRBJ2-7, with 7 bases that match TRBD1. V trimming: 8 bases; J trimming: 3 bases; junction bases outside the gene matches: 16. CDR1 is MDHEN, CDR2 SYDVKM, per germline. The CDR3 has 16 amino acids.

This clone was recorded many times. A read error may be the cause here, since a much bigger clone is one base away. The chain couples TRBV6-1 to TRBJ1-6; D is perhaps TRBD1 (6 bases). This CDR3 spans 14 amino acids. The V end lost 10 bases, the J end lost 9 bases, and 19 bases lay between the germline ends. Germline CDR1 reads MNHNS; CDR2 reads SASEGT. The CDR3 DNA is TGTGCCACCAGGGTTTTACAGGGACGTTCACCCCTCCACTTT. Translated, it gives CATRVLQGRSPLHF.

The rearrangement joins TRBV28 to TRBJ1-4; D is possibly TRBD1 (6 bases). The CDR3 is 14 amino acids. CDR1 is MDHEN, CDR2 SYDVKM, per germline. V was clipped by 3 bases and J by 8 bases, with 13 bases between them. CDR3 loop: CASSLTYQGEKLFF. Here the CDR3 DNA reads TGTGCCAGCAGTTTGACCTACCAGGGGGAAAAACTGTTTTTT. Drawing the rest from reference TRBV28 and TRBJ1-4, the complete variable domain is DVKVTQSSRYLVKRTGEKVFLECVQDMDHENMFWYRQDPGLGLRLIYFSYDVKMKEKGDIPEGYSVSREKKERFSLILESASTNQTSMYLCASSLTYQGEKLFFGSGTQLSVL.

This clone was observed a few times. This chain connects TRBV19 to TRBJ2-3; TRBD1 agrees at 7 bases. CDR3 length: 15 amino acids. The V segment lost 1 base and the J segment 0 bases; nucleotides outside the gene matches: 1. Germline V gene lookup returns CDR1 LNHDA and CDR2 SQIVND (reference sequence). The CDR3 is CASSIVGQSTDTQYF. CDR3 bases: TGTGCCAGTAGTATAGTGGGACAGAGCACAGATACGCAGTATTTT.

V usage is TRBV20-1 and J usage is TRBJ2-1, with D possibly being TRBD2 (6 bases). The germline V gene encodes CDR1 DFQATT and CDR2 SNEGSKA (reference sequence). The CDR3 covers 16 residues. The germline V and J ends were trimmed by 4 bases and 1 base, with 17 bases remaining between them. CDR3 amino acids: CSAKNSGRGSYNEQFF. The CDR3, as DNA: TGCAGTGCTAAGAATTCTGGGCGGGGTTCCTACAATGAGCAGTTCTTC.

Turning to this clone: A read error may explain this, as a much larger clone is one base away. The chain is built from TRBV4-1 and TRBJ2-5; D unresolved. The CDR3 covers 13 residues. CDR1 is MGHRA, CDR2 YSYEKL, per germline. V shed 2 bases and J shed 2 bases, with 6 bases lying between them. CDR3 region: CASSQSQQETQYF. CDR3 nucleotides: TGCGCCAGCAGCCAATCCCAGCAAGAGACCCAGTACTTC.

Ten or more counts support this clone. This rearrangement joins TRBV7-2 to TRBJ2-6; TRBD1 matches at 11 bases. This CDR3 has 17 amino acids. The junction had 7 bases not matched to a gene; V was cut back by 5 bases and J by 4 bases. Germline CDR1 reads SGHTA; CDR2 reads FQGNSA. The CDR3 here is CASSRGQGAWGANVLTF. The CDR3 coding sequence is TGTGCCAGCAGCCGAGGACAGGGGGCGTGGGGGGCCAACGTCCTGACTTTC.

DNA of the CDR3: TGTGCCAGCAGTCAGACTAGCGGGGGGGCCCGGGAGACCCAGTACTTC. It encodes CASSQTSGGARETQYF. The J gene is TRBJ2-5, the V gene TRBV6-1; TRBD2 matches at 14 bases. Looked up from germline, CDR1 is MNHNS and CDR2 is SASEGT. CDR3 length: 16 amino acids. The J segment lost 5 bases and the V segment lost 5 bases, leaving 7 bases of the junction unmatched.

This clone was seen repeatedly, ten times or more. The rearrangement uses TRBV12-5 and TRBJ1-5; D remains ambiguous. The CDR3 runs to 13 residues. The germline CDR1 and CDR2 sequences are LGHNT and FRNRAP. The V end was cut by 3 bases, the J end by 5 bases, with 8 bases between. The CDR3 DNA reads TGTGCTAGTGGTTTATTATCAGATCAGCCCCAGCATTTT. Amino acid sequence: CASGLLSDQPQHF.

This clone has ten or more counts. This may stem from a read error, because a much larger clone lies one nucleotide away. The missing conserved phenylalanine or tryptophan at the end of this CDR3 makes a read error likely. The genes are TRBV27 and TRBJ1-1, with a tentative D call TRBD1 (6 bases). This CDR3 spans 14 amino acids. CDR1 is MNHEY, CDR2 SMNVEV, per germline (reference sequence). Trimming took off 7 bases at V and 0 bases at J, with 12 bases between the two ends. The CDR3, as DNA: TGTGCCAGCAAACAGGGAAGTTTGAACACTGAAGCTTTCCTT. This encodes CASKQGSLNTEAFL.

This clone was observed at least ten times. The CDR3 DNA is TGTGCCAGCAGCTTAAGGTTGGGGACCTACAATGAGCAGTTCTTC. Protein: CASSLRLGTYNEQFF. V is TRBV7-9 and J is TRBJ2-1; D remains ambiguous. CDR1 and CDR2 (germline): SEHNR, FQNEAQ (reference sequence). Trimming took 2 bases from V and 2 from J, leaving 10 bases between them. This CDR3 region has 15 residues.

Of note for this clone: Germline is not matched at one junction end, which may reflect a read error. V is TRBV9 and J is TRBJ2-6; the D is unclear. There are 15 residues in the CDR3. Looked up from germline, CDR1 is SGDLS and CDR2 is YYNGEE. CDR3 sequence reads: CASSVVGSGVNALTF. For the CDR3, the DNA is TGTGCCAGCAGCGTAGTAGGGTCTGGGGTCAACGCCCTGACTTTC.

This clone has at least ten counts. The chain carries TRBV24-1 and TRBJ2-1; TRBD1 is a possible D gene (6 bases). Trimming removed 3 bases at V and 5 bases at J, with 19 bases between. This CDR3 has 17 residues. Per the germline V gene, CDR1 is KGHDR and CDR2 is SFDVKD. The DNA for the CDR3 is TGTGCCACCAGTGATCATCCCGGACAGAGACTTGACAATGAGCAGTTCTTC. It yields the protein CATSDHPGQRLDNEQFF.

The chain couples TRBV14 to TRBJ2-7, with TRBD1 identical over 7 bases. The CDR3 extends over 13 amino acids. V trimming: 5 bases; J trimming: 4 bases; junction bases outside the gene matches: 5. Germline CDR1 is SGHDN and CDR2 is FVKESK. CDR3 in amino acids: CASSLDREYEQYF. As DNA, the CDR3 is TGTGCCAGCAGCTTAGACAGGGAGTACGAGCAGTACTTC.

This chain links TRBV12-3 or TRBV12-4 with TRBJ2-1; the match to TRBD2 covers 13 bases. After removal of 6 bases from V and 8 bases from J, the junction contained 13 bases not matched to a gene. This CDR3 region has 17 residues. The CDR3, as DNA: TGTGCCAGCAGCCCCCGGACTAGCGGGAGAGAGGGCGATGAGCAGTTCTTC. This encodes CASSPRTSGREGDEQFF.

This chain uses TRBV11-2 with TRBJ2-1; maybe TRBD1 (6 bases). The CDR3 sequence is 13 residues long. CDR1 SGHAT and CDR2 FQNNGV come from the germline V gene. Between the trimmed V and J ends, which lost 3 bases and 7 bases, there was a span of 10 bases. Here the CDR3 reads CASSLGAWNEQFF. The CDR3 nucleotides read TGTGCCAGCAGCTTGGGGGCTTGGAATGAGCAGTTCTTC.

A few counts support this clone. This chain connects TRBV20-1 to TRBJ2-1; 7 bases match TRBD2. Per the germline V gene, CDR1 is DFQATT and CDR2 is SNEGSKA (reference sequence). Losses at the gene ends were 5 bases for V and 4 bases for J; bases not matched to a gene: 5. The CDR3 has 13 amino acids. CDR3 DNA sequence: TGCAGTGCTGCGGGACTACGGTACAATGAGCAGTTCTTC. Protein sequence: CSAAGLRYNEQFF.

The chain combines TRBV18 with TRBJ2-7; no clear D gene. Germline CDR1 is KGHSH and CDR2 is LQKENI. CDR3 length: 14 amino acids. Trimming shortened V by 6 bases and J by 2 bases, and 14 bases separated the two germline ends. CDR3 residues: CASSDRLKTYEQYF. The CDR3, as DNA: TGTGCCAGCTCTGATAGGCTGAAGACCTACGAGCAGTACTTC.

Note on this clone: Just one base apart from a much larger clone, this may be a read error. The rearrangement uses TRBV6-1 and TRBJ2-1; 12 bases line up with TRBD2. V was clipped by 7 bases and J by 9 bases; unmatched bases: 7. The CDR3 is 14 amino acids. The V gene's germline CDR1 is MNHNS and CDR2 SASEGT. CDR3 sequence (DNA): TGTGCCAGCAAAAGACTAGCGGGAGATGGTGAGCAGTTCTTC. Amino acids: CASKRLAGDGEQFF.

This clone was counted only a few times. This rearrangement joins TRBV6-1 to TRBJ2-7; no clear D gene. Deletions cut 8 bases from V and 8 bases from J, with 13 bases between. CDR1 is MNHNS and CDR2 is SASEGT in the germline V gene. CDR3 length: 11 residues. The chain's CDR3 is CASFGSFKQYF. DNA of the CDR3: TGTGCCAGCTTCGGGTCTTTCAAGCAGTACTTC.